This T cell receptor (beta chain) was captured by sequencing in a study of blood T cell repertoires in COVID-19. Profiled with immunoSEQ multiplex PCR; TCRdb holds only in-frame clones, not every one. The profile shows about 140,000 clones, 70% to 85% of them singletons. V gave up 5 bases and J gave up 10 bases; unmatched junction bases: 8. Germline CDR1 is MDHEN and CDR2 is SYDVKM. The CDR3 runs to 15 residues. The sequence derives from a human donor in a cohort sampled during active COVID-19. V gene TRBV28 combines with J gene TRBJ1-6, with 10 nucleotides matching TRBD1. The sequenced sample consisted of peripheral blood. The CDR3 spells CASSLPGQGQSPLHF. The CDR3 DNA reads TGTGCCAGCAGTCTCCCGGGACAGGGGCAATCACCCCTCCACTTT.